This T cell receptor (beta chain) was captured by sequencing in a study of radiotherapy plus CTLA-4 blockade in lung cancer listed by TCRdb under 2018. Turning to the overall study: Objective responses were observed in roughly a sixth of enrolled patients, and disease control was achieved in roughly 29%. Broad study findings and their caveats: Increased serum interferon-beta after radiation, together with early dynamic changes in blood T cell clones, were reported to be the strongest predictors of response. After treatment with radiotherapy and ipilimumab, TCR clones that originated in tumors expanded in peripheral blood.

From cysteine to phenylalanine, the CDR3 is 17 amino acids long. Left in the record is the CDR3 DNA by itself, 51 bases read in frame from the first base. Trimming leaves V shorter by 6 bases and J shorter by 0 bases, with the junction holding 12 bases beyond the gene matches. Looking up the germline V gene (reference sequence) yields CDR1 LNHDA and CDR2 SQIVND. A note on this clone: There is no known antigen for this receptor. No clone much larger than this one lies a single base away; base qualities are absent.

The library was prepared using the immunoSEQ multiplex PCR assay. In its TCRdb copy, this immuneACCESS table keeps in-frame sequences only and misses some clones. Where compared with another copy, unresolved V genes explain less than half of these, and the others have no known cause. In this sample the table shows about 32,000 clones, more than 70% of which occur a single time. The ten top clones hold about 6% of the sample. The study tested focal radiation therapy combined with CTLA-4 blockade (ipilimumab) in patients with chemo-refractory metastatic non-small-cell lung cancer. This receptor was obtained from a human donor with non-small cell lung cancer who had stable disease on radiotherapy plus ipilimumab. Sequencing was performed on peripheral blood, taken from a patient treated with radiotherapy plus ipilimumab. This receptor chain uses TRBV19 and TRBJ2-7; 9 of the junction bases match TRBD1. The DNA reads as follows: TGTGCCAGTAGCGCAATTACCGGGACAGGGACCTCCTACGAGCAGTACTTC. It encodes CASSAITGTGTSYEQYF.